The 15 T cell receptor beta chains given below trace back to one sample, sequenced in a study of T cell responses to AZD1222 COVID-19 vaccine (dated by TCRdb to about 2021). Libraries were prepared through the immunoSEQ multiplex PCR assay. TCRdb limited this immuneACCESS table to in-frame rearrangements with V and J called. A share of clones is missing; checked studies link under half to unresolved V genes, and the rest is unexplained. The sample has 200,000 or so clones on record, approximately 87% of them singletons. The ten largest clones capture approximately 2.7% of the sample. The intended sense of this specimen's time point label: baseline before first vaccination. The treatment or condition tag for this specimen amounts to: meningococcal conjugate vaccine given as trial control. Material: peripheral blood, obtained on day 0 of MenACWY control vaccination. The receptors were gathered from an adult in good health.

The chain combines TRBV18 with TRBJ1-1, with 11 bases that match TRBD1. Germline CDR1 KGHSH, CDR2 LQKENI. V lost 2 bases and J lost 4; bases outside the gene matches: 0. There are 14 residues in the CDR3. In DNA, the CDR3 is TGTGCCAGCTCACCAGGACAGGGGGCCACTGAAGCTTTCTTT. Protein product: CASSPGQGATEAFF.

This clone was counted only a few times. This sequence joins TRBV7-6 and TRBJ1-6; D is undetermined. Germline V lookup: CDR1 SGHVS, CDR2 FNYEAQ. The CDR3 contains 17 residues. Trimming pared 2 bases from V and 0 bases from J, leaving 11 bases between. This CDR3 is CASSLLPESSYNSPLHF. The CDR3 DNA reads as TGTGCCAGCAGCTTATTACCAGAGAGCTCCTATAATTCACCCCTCCACTTT.

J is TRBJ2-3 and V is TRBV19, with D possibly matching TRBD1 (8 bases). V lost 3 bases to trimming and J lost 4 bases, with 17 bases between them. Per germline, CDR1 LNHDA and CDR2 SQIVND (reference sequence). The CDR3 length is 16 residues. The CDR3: CASSMLTGEGADTQYF. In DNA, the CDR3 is TGTGCCAGTAGTATGTTGACAGGGGAGGGGGCAGATACGCAGTATTTT. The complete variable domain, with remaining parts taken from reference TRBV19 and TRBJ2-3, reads DGGITQSPKYLFRKEGQNVTLSCEQNLNHDAMYWYRQDPGQGLRLIYYSQIVNDFQKGDIAEGYSVSREKKESFPLTVTSAQKNPTAFYLCASSMLTGEGADTQYFGPGTRLTVL.

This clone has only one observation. CDR3 sequence: CASQGGDPNTGELFF. In DNA, the CDR3 is TGTGCCAGCCAGGGAGGGGACCCGAACACCGGGGAGCTGTTTTTT. The J gene is TRBJ2-2, the V gene TRBV28; 7 positions match TRBD2. The junction had 6 bases not matched to a gene; V was cut back by 8 bases and J by 0 bases. Germline V gene lookup returns CDR1 MDHEN and CDR2 SYDVKM. The CDR3 runs 15 residues.

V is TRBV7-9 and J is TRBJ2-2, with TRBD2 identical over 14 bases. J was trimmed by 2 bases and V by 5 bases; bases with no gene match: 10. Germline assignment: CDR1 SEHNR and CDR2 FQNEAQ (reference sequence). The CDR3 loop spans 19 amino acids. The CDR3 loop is CASSPVGLAGVTNTGELFF. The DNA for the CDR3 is TGTGCCAGCAGCCCCGTGGGACTAGCGGGAGTCACCAACACCGGGGAGCTGTTTTTT.

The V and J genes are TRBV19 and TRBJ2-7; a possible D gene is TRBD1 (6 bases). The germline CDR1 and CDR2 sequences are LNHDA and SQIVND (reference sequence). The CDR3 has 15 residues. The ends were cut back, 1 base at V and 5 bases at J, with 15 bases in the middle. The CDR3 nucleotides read TGTGCCAGTAGTATAGGGGTTTGGACAGCGGACGAGCAGTACTTC. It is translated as CASSIGVWTADEQYF.

The CDR3 coding sequence is TGTGCCAGCAGTTACAAGTACAATCAGCCCCAGCATTTT. Translated, it gives CASSYKYNQPQHF. This chain uses TRBV6-2 or TRBV6-3 with TRBJ1-5; D gene unclear. The germline CDR1 and CDR2 sequences are MNHEY and SVGEGT. This CDR3 has 13 residues. With 2 bases removed from V and 3 bases from J, the gap between germline ends came to 5 bases.

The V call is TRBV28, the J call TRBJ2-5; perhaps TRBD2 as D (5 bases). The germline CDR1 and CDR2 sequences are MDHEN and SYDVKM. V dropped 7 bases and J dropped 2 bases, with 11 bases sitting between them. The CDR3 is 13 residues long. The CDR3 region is CASTQAGQETQYF. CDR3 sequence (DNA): TGTGCCAGCACCCAGGCGGGTCAAGAGACCCAGTACTTC.

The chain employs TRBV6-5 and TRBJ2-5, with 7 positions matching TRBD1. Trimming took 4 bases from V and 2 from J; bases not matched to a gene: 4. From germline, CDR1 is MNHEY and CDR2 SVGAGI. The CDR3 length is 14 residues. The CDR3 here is CASSSGTAQETQYF. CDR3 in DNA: TGTGCCAGCAGTTCCGGGACAGCTCAAGAGACCCAGTACTTC.

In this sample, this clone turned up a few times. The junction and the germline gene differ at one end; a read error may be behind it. The CDR3 bases are TGTGCCAGCAGTTTATTCGGAGGAGTCTCCGACGAGCAGTACTTC. It is translated as CASSLFGGVSDEQYF. The V and J genes are TRBV28 and TRBJ2-7; D is perhaps TRBD2 (5 bases). The CDR3 spans 15 residues. Per germline, CDR1 MDHEN and CDR2 SYDVKM.

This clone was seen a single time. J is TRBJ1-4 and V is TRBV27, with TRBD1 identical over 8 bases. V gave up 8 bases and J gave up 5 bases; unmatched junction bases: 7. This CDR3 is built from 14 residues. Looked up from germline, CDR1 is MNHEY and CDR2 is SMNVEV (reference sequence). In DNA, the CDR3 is TGTGCCAGCCGGCCGCGGACAGGGAATGAAAAACTGTTTTTT. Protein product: CASRPRTGNEKLFF.

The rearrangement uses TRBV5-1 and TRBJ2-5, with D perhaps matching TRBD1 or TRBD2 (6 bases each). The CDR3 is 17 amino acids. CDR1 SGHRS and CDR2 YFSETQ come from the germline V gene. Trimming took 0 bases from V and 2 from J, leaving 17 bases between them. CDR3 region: CASSLELWGAQQETQYF. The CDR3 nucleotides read TGCGCCAGCAGCTTGGAATTATGGGGGGCTCAGCAAGAGACCCAGTACTTC. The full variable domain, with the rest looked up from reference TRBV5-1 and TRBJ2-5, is KAGVTQTPRYLIKTRGQQVTLSCSPISGHRSVSWYQQTPGQGLQFLFEYFSETQRNKGNFPGRFSGRQFSNSRSEMNVSTLELGDSALYLCASSLELWGAQQETQYFGPGTRLLVL.

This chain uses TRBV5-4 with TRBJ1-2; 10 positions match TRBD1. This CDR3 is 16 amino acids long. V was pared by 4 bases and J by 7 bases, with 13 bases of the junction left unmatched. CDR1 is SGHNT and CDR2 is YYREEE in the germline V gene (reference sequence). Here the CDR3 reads CASSPGQGELVGGYTF. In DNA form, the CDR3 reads TGTGCCAGCAGCCCCGGACAGGGGGAGTTAGTTGGTGGCTACACCTTC.

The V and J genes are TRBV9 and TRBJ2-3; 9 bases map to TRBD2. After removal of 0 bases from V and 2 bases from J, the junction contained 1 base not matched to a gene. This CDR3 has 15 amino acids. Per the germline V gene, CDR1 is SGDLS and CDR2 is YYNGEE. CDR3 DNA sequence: TGTGCCAGCAGCGTAGGACTAGCGGACACAGATACGCAGTATTTT. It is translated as CASSVGLADTDTQYF.

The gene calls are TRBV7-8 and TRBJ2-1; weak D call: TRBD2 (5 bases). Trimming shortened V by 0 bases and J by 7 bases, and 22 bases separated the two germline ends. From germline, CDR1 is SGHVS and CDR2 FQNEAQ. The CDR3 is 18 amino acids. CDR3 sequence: CASSLALRVVTIENEQFF. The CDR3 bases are TGTGCCAGCAGCTTAGCCTTGAGGGTAGTGACTATCGAGAATGAGCAGTTCTTC.